This T cell receptor beta chain appears in the sequencing data of a study of cytomegalovirus exposure and HLA in healthy donors. Study details: Drawn from HLA-typed donors, about 82 million unique TCRs were held in an early data release. Study-wide results and caveats: Reports credit the classifier with highly specific, highly sensitive diagnosis of cytomegalovirus status. The study labeled 164 TCR beta chains cytomegalovirus-associated.

Comments on this clone: The target antigen is unknown.

There are 16 residues in the CDR3. CDR1 is MDHEN and CDR2 is SYDVKM in the germline V gene. Trimming removed 5 bases from V and 1 base from J; junction bases left unmatched: 6. At sampling all donors were nominally healthy, likely with unrecorded immune exposures. The PCR contained 60 Vbeta and 13 Jbeta primers. The protocol was immunoSEQ multiplex PCR, while the TCRdb copy is restricted to in-frame clones and leaves out a portion. Among approximately 110,000 clones listed, about 80% were seen once. The specimen sequenced was PBMCs. The chain links TRBV28 to TRBJ2-2, with TRBD2 identical over 8 bases. The origin of this receptor is a man aged 25-45 years in good health and CMV-seronegative. CDR3 bases: TGTGCCAGCAGTCTGGGGCTAGCGGGGAACACCGGGGAGCTGTTTTTT. Its protein product is CASSLGLAGNTGELFF.